The sequence of this TCR beta chain was determined in a study of OX40 agonist ivuxolimab in advanced cancers. The method was immunoSEQ multiplex PCR; TCRdb's version includes in-frame clones alone and lacks a portion of them. The sample yields 20,000 to 25,000 clones, nearly 80% seen once. The clonotype was recovered from an adult with an advanced solid tumor such as melanoma, head and neck, liver or kidney cancer. Material: CD4+ or CD8+ T cells sorted from blood, obtained in a trial of the OX40 agonist ivuxolimab.

CDR3 in amino acids: CASSQGAGQGAGEQYF. DNA for the CDR3: TGCGCCAGCAGCCAAGGGGCCGGGCAGGGGGCCGGCGAGCAGTACTTC. The J gene is TRBJ2-7, the V gene TRBV4-1, with 8 bases matching TRBD1. The CDR3 is made up of 16 amino acids. V trimming: 1 base; J trimming: 6 bases; junction bases outside the gene matches: 11. Germline V CDR1 and CDR2: MGHRA, YSYEKL.